These 11 T cell receptor beta chains originate from one sample sequenced in a study of blood T cell repertoires in COVID-19 (dated by TCRdb to 2020 to 2021). To prepare the library, the immunoSEQ multiplex PCR assay was applied. TCRdb took this table from immuneACCESS and kept in-frame rearrangements with V and J called. Such tables lack part of the clones; where checked against another copy, unresolved V genes explain under half of the gap, and the rest is unexplained. Here the sample has about 250,000 clones; roughly 88% occur a single time. The top ten constitute roughly 6% of the sample. Material for sequencing was peripheral blood. Receptors were obtained from a woman aged 25 to 39 with COVID-19, enrolled during active disease.

The chain links TRBV27 to TRBJ2-1, with D perhaps matching TRBD2 (7 bases). Germline CDR1 reads MNHEY; CDR2 reads SMNVEV (reference sequence). Trimming pared 4 bases from V and 4 bases from J, leaving 17 bases between. The CDR3 is 16 amino acids. The CDR3 DNA follows: TGTGCCAGCAGTTACTCCCCGGGGGGCAAGTACAATGAGCAGTTCTTC. Its protein product is CASSYSPGGKYNEQFF.

The chain couples TRBV6-2 or TRBV6-3 to TRBJ1-5; TRBD1 agrees at 8 bases. Germline-derived CDR1 and CDR2 are MNHEY and SVGEGT. The CDR3 spans 15 residues. J gave up 3 bases and V 6 bases, and 7 bases lay outside the gene matches. CDR3 region: CASSQGARLNQPQHF. The CDR3 nucleotides read TGTGCCAGCAGCCAGGGGGCCAGGCTCAATCAGCCCCAGCATTTT.

The V call is TRBV4-2, the J call TRBJ2-7; D possibly corresponds to TRBD1 (6 bases). V was trimmed by 8 bases and J by 3 bases, leaving 23 bases between them. Germline V lookup: CDR1 LGHNA, CDR2 YNFKEQ. The CDR3 consists of 16 residues. CDR3 coding DNA: TGTGCCAGCTCACCAAACCCCAGGGGCCGCATCTACGAGCAGTACTTC. The encoded protein is CASSPNPRGRIYEQYF.

The chain recombines TRBV11-2 with TRBJ2-5; D may be TRBD2 (5 bases). Germline values: CDR1 SGHAT, CDR2 FQNNGV. Trimming took 9 bases from V and 3 from J, leaving 8 bases between them. The CDR3 runs to 11 residues. CDR3 loop: CASKAEETQYF. The DNA for the CDR3 is TGTGCCAGTAAAGCGGAAGAGACCCAGTACTTC.

The chain couples TRBV10-3 to TRBJ2-3; D perhaps matches TRBD2 (6 bases). Trimming pared 11 bases from V and 1 base from J, leaving 25 bases between. There are 17 residues in the CDR3. CDR1 and CDR2 from the germline V gene are ENHRY and SYGVKD. The CDR3 loop reads CAAGAGGVVGGTDTQYF. The CDR3 nucleotides read TGTGCCGCCGGCGCTGGCGGGGTCGTAGGAGGCACAGATACGCAGTATTTT.

CDR3: CASRTGQGDGYTF. The CDR3 region has the DNA TGTGCCAGTAGGACCGGACAGGGAGATGGCTACACCTTC. The chain is built from TRBV19 and TRBJ1-2; TRBD1 matches 8 bases. Germline V gives CDR1 LNHDA, CDR2 SQIVND (reference sequence). V lost 6 bases to trimming and J lost 6 bases; unmatched junction nucleotides: 6. The CDR3 consists of 13 residues.

This chain connects TRBV7-2 to TRBJ2-6; TRBD1 agrees at 9 bases. After removal of 4 bases from V and 0 bases from J, the junction contained 10 bases not matched to a gene. The CDR3 runs to 19 residues. Germline V lookup: CDR1 SGHTA, CDR2 FQGNSA. CDR3 DNA sequence: TGTGCCAGCAGCTCTCGGACAGGGGTGGGTGTCTCTGGGGCCAACGTCCTGACTTTC. It codes for CASSSRTGVGVSGANVLTF.

This chain connects TRBV15 to TRBJ1-5; D not certain. The V end lost 6 bases, the J end lost 3 bases, and 12 bases lay between the germline ends. Germline loops: CDR1 LNHNV, CDR2 YYDKDF (reference sequence). This CDR3 spans 14 amino acids. The CDR3 sequence: CATSYGGHNQPQHF. DNA for the CDR3: TGTGCCACCAGTTATGGCGGCCACAATCAGCCCCAGCATTTT.

V and J are TRBV2 and TRBJ1-1, with a weak D call TRBD1 (6 bases). Trimming shortened V by 8 bases and J by 1 base, and 11 bases separated the two germline ends. The CDR3 sequence is 13 residues long. Germline V gene sequence: CDR1 SNHLY, CDR2 FYNNEI. In nucleotides, the CDR3 is TGTGCCAGCGCCGGACAGTCGAACACTGAAGCTTTCTTT. Protein sequence: CASAGQSNTEAFF. The whole variable domain, filled in from reference TRBV2 and TRBJ1-1, reads EPEVTQTPSHQVTQMGQEVILRCVPISNHLYFYWYRQILGQKVEFLVSFYNNEISEKSEIFDDQFSVERPDGSNFTLKIRSTKLEDSAMYFCASAGQSNTEAFFGQGTRLTVV.

The chain links TRBV3-1 (or the pseudogene TRBV3-2) to TRBJ2-5, with 9 positions matching TRBD1. The junction had 18 bases not matched to a gene; V was cut back by 0 bases and J by 1 base. This CDR3 is 21 amino acids long. The V gene's germline CDR1 is LGHDT and CDR2 YNNKEL (reference sequence). CDR3 nucleotides: TGTGCCAGCAGCCAAGATCTAGAGGGACAGGGAAACCCGATTATCCAAGAGACCCAGTACTTC. This translates into CASSQDLEGQGNPIIQETQYF.

The V and J genes are TRBV27 and TRBJ1-4; a possible D gene is TRBD1 (5 bases). The ends were cut back, 2 bases at V and 12 bases at J, with 25 bases in the middle. In germline, CDR1 is MNHEY, CDR2 SMNVEV (reference sequence). The CDR3 consists of 17 residues. CDR3 in amino acids: CASSLLSVGQGSRELFF. The CDR3 DNA is TGTGCCAGCAGTTTACTCTCGGTTGGGCAGGGCTCTAGGGAACTGTTTTTT.